This T cell receptor (beta chain) was sequenced in a study of CD8 T cells in Susac syndrome. Study details: When blood was drawn, patients with Susac syndrome were on intravenous immunoglobulin alone, on corticosteroids, or therapy-naive.

cDNA came from about 0.46 to 1 ug RNA primed by random hexamers. TCR beta CDR3 was amplified by immunoSEQ multiplex PCR. This amplification extended across 54 Vbeta and 13 Jbeta segments. TCRdb reprocessed the immunoSEQ multiplex PCR reads with MiXCR, giving one entry per CDR3 protein. The sample contains about 240,000 distinct CDR3 sequences, 90% to 97% of which appear only once. The CDR3 is 12 amino acids. V lost 3 bases, J lost 0 bases, and 6 bases lay in between. Germline values: CDR1 SQVTM, CDR2 ANQGSEA. This chain joins TRBV29-1 and TRBJ2-7; unclear D gene. Sequencing input: CD4+ T cells from PBMCs. The source of this sequence is a human donor with Susac syndrome. The CDR3 reads CSVEGYSYEQYF. As DNA, the CDR3 is TGCAGCGTTGAGGGGTACTCCTACGAGCAGTACTTC.